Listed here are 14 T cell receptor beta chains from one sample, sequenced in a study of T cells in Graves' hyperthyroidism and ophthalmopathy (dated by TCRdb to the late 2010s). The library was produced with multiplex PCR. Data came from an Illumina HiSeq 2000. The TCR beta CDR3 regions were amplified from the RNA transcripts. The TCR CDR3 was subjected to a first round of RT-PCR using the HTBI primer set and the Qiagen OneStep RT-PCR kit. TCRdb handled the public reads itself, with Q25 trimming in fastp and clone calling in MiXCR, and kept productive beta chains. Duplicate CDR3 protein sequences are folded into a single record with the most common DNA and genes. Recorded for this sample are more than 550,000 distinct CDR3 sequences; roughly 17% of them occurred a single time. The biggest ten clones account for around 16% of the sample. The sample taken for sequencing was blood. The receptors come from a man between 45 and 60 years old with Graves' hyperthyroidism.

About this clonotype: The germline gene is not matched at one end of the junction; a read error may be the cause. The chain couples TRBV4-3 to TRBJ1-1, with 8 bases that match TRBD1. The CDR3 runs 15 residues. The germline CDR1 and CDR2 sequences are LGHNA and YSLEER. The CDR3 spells CASSSRQGTNIEAFF. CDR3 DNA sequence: TGCGCCAGCAGCTCTCGACAGGGGACGAACATTGAAGCTTTCTTT.

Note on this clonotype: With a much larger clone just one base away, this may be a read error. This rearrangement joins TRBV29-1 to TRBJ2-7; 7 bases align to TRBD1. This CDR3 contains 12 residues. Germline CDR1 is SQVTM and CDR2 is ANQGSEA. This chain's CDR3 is CIVDRAPRGQYF. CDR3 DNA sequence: TGCATCGTTGACAGGGCCCCCCGGGGGCAGTACTTC.

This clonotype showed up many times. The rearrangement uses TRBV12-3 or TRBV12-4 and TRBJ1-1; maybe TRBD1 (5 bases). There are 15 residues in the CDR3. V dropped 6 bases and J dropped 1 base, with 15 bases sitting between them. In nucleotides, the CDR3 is TGTGCCAGCAGCCCACCCACCGGGACGAACACTGAAGCTTTCTTT. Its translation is CASSPPTGTNTEAFF.

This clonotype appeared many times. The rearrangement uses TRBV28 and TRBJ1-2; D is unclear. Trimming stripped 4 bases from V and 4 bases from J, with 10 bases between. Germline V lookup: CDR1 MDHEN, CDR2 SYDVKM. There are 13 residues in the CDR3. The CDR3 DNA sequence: TGTGCCAGCAGTTCAGATATCGCCTATGGCTACACCTTC. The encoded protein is CASSSDIAYGYTF.

The CDR3 DNA is TGCGCCAGCAGCCAAGAGGGGGGACATGTACTAGGGCAGTACTTC. This sequence encodes CASSQEGGHVLGQYF. The chain uses TRBV4-1 and TRBJ2-7; D is tentatively TRBD1 or TRBD2 (6 bases each). CDR1 and CDR2 from the germline V gene are MGHRA and YSYEKL. V gave up 0 bases and J gave up 9 bases, with 18 bases separating them. The CDR3 contains 15 residues.

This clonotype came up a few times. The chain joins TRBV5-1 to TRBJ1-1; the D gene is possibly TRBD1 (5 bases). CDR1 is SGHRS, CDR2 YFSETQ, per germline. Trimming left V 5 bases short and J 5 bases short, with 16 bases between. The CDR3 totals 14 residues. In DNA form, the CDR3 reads TGCGCCAGCAGACGCGAGGGGTTGGGGACTGAAGCTTTCTTT. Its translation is CASRREGLGTEAFF. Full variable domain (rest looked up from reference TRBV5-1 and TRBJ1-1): KAGVTQTPRYLIKTRGQQVTLSCSPISGHRSVSWYQQTPGQGLQFLFEYFSETQRNKGNFPGRFSGRQFSNSRSEMNVSTLELGDSALYLCASRREGLGTEAFFGQGTRLTVV.

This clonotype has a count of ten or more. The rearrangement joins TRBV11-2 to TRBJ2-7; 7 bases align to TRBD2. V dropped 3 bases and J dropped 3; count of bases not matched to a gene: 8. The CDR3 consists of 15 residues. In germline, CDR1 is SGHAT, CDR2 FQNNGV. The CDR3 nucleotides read TGTGCCAGCAGCTTTGAAGCGGAGCGGGGCTACGAGCAGTACTTC. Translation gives CASSFEAERGYEQYF.

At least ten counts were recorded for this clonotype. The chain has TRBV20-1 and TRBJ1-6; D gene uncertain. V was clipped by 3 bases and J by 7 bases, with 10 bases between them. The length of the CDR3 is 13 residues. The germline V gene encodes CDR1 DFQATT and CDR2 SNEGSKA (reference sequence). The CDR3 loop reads CSARLPGNSPLHF. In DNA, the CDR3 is TGCAGTGCTAGGCTCCCGGGGAATTCACCCCTCCACTTT.

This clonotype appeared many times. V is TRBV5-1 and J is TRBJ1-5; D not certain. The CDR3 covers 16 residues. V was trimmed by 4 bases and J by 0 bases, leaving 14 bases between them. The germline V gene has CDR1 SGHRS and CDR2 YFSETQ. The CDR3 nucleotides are TGCGCCAGCAGCCCGACCGACGGCCATAGCAATCAGCCCCAGCATTTT. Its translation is CASSPTDGHSNQPQHF.

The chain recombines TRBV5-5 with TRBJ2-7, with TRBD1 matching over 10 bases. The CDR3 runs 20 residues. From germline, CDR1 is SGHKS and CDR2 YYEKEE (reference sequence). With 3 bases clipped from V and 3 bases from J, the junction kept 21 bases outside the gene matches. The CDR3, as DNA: TGTGCCAGCAGCTCTTTCCTTCCCGGGACAGGGGATACGGATAGCTACGAGCAGTACTTC. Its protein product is CASSSFLPGTGDTDSYEQYF. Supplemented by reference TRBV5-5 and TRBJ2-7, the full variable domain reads DAGVTQSPTHLIKTRGQQVTLRCSPISGHKSVSWYQQVLGQGPQFIFQYYEKEERGRGNFPDRFSARQFPNYSSELNVNALLLGDSALYLCASSSFLPGTGDTDSYEQYFGPGTRLTVT.

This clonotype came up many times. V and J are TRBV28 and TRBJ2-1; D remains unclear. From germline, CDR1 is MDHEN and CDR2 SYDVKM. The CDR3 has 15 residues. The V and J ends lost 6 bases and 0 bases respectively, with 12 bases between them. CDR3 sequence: CASRDDLSSYNEQFF. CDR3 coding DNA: TGTGCCAGCAGGGACGACCTAAGCTCCTACAATGAGCAGTTCTTC.

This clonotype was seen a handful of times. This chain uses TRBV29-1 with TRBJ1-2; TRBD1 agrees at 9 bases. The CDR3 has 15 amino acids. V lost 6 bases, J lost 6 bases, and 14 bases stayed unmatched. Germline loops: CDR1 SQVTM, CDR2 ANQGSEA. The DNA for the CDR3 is TGCAGCGTCGCATTAGGGACAGGGATGGATCATGGCTACACCTTC. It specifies CSVALGTGMDHGYTF. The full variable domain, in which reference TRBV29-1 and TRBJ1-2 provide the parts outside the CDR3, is SAVISQKPSRDICQRGTSLTIQCQVDSQVTMMFWYRQQPGQSLTLIATANQGSEATYESGFVIDKFPISRPNLTFSTLTVSNMSPEDSSIYLCSVALGTGMDHGYTFGSGTRLTVV.

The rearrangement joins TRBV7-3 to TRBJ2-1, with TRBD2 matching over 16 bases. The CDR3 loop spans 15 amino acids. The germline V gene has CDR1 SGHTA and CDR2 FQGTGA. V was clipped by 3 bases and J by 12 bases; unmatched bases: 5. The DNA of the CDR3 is TGTGCCAGCAGCTTTGGGACTAGCGGGAGGGCCGGGCAGTTCTTC. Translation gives CASSFGTSGRAGQFF.

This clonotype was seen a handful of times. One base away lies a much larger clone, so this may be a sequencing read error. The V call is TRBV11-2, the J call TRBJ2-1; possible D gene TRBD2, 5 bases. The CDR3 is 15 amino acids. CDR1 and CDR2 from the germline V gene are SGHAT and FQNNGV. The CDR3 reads CASSSRGVSYDEQFF. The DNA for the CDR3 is TGTGCCAGCAGCTCCCGGGGAGTCTCCTACGATGAGCAGTTCTTC.